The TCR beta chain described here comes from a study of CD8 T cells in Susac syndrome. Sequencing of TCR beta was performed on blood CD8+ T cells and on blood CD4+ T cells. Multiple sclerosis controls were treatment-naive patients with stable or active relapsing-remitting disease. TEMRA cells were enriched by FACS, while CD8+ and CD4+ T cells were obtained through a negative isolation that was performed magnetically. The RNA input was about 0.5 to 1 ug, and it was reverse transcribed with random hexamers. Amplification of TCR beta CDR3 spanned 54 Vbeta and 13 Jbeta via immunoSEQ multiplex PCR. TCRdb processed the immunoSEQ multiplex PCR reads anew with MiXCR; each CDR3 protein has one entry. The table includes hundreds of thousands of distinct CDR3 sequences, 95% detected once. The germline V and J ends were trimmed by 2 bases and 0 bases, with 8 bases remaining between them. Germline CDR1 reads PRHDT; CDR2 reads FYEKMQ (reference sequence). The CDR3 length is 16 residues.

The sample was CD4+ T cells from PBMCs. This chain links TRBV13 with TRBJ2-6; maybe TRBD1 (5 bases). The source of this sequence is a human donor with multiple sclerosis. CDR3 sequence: CASSLQGLSGANVLTF. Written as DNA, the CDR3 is TGTGCCAGCAGCTTACAGGGTCTCTCTGGGGCCAACGTCCTGACTTTC.